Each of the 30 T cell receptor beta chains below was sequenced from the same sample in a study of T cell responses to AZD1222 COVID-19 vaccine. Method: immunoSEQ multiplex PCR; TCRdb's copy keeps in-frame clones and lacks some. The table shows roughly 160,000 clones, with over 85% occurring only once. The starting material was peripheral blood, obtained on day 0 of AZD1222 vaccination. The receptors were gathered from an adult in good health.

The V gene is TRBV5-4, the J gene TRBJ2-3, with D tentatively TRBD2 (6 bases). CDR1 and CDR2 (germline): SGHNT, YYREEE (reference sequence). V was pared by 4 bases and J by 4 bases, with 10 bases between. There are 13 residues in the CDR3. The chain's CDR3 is CASSLRGSDTQYF. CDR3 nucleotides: TGTGCCAGCAGCCTCCGGGGGTCAGATACGCAGTATTTT.

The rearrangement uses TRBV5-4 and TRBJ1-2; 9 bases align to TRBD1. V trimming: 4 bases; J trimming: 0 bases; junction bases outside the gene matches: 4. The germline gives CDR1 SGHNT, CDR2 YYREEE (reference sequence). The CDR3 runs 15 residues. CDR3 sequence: CASSLRTGANYGYTF. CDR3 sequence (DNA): TGTGCCAGCAGCCTACGGACAGGGGCTAACTATGGCTACACCTTC.

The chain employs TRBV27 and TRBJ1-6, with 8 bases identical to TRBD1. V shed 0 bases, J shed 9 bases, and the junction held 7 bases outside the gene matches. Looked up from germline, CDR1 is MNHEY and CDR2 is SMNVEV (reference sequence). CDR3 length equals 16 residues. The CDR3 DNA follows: TGTGCCAGCAGTTTATCGTTCACAGGGGGGACTTCACCCCTCCACTTT. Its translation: CASSLSFTGGTSPLHF.

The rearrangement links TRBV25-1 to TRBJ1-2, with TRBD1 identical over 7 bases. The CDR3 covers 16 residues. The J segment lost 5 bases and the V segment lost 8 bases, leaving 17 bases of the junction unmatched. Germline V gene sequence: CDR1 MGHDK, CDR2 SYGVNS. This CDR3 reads CASQFSGARRGYGYTF. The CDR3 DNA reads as TGTGCCAGCCAATTCTCTGGGGCCCGCAGGGGGTATGGCTACACCTTC.

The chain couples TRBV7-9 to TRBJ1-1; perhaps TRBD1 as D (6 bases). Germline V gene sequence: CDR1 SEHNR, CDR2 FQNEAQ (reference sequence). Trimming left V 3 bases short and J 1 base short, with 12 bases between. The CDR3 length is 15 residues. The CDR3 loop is CASSFQPGANTEAFF. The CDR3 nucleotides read TGTGCCAGCAGCTTCCAGCCGGGGGCGAACACTGAAGCTTTCTTT. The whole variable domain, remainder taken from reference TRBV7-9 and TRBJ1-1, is DTGVSQNPRHKITKRGQNVTFRCDPISEHNRLYWYRQTLGQGPEFLTYFQNEAQLEKSRLLSDRFSAERPKGSFSTLEIQRTEQGDSAMYLCASSFQPGANTEAFFGQGTRLTVV.

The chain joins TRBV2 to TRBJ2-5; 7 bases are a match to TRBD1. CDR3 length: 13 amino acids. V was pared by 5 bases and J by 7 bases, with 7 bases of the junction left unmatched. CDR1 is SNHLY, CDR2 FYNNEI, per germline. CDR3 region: CASSYRGERTQYF. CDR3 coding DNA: TGTGCCAGCAGTTACAGGGGCGAACGGACCCAGTACTTC.

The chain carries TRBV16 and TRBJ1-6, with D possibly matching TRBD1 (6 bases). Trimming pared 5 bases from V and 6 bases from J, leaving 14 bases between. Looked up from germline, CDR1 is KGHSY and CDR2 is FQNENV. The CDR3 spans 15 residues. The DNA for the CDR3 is TGTGCCAGCAGCTCCCGGGGGCCGAGTAATTCACCCCTCCACTTT. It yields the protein CASSSRGPSNSPLHF.

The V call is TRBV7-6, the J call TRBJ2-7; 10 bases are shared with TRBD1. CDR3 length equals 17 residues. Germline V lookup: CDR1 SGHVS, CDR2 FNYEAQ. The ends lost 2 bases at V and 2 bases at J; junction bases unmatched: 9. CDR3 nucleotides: TGTGCCAGCAGCTTATATGGGGGAGGACAGGGGGCCTACGAGCAGTACTTC. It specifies CASSLYGGGQGAYEQYF.

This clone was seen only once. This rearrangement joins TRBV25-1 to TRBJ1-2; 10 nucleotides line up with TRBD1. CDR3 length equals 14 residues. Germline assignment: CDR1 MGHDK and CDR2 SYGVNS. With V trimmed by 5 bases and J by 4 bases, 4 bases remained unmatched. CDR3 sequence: CASSQGQGIYGYTF. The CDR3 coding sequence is TGTGCCAGCAGTCAGGGACAGGGGATCTATGGCTACACCTTC.

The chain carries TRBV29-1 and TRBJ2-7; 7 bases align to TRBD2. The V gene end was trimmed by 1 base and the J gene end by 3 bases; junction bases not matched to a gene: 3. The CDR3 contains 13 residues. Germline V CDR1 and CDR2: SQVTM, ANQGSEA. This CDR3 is CSVEAGGVYEQYF. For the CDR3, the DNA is TGCAGCGTTGAAGCGGGAGGAGTCTACGAGCAGTACTTC.

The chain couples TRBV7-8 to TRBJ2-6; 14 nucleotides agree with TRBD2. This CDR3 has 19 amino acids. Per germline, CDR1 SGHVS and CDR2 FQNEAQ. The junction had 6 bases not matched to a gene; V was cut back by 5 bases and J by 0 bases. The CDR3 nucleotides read TGTGCCAGCAGCCGGGGACTAGCGGGAGTTATCTCTGGGGCCAACGTCCTGACTTTC. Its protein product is CASSRGLAGVISGANVLTF.

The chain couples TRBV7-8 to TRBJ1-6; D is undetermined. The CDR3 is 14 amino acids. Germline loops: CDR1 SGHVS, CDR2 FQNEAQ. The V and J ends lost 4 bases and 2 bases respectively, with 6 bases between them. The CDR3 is CASSSRTYNSPLHF. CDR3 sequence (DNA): TGTGCCAGCAGCTCTCGTACCTATAATTCACCCCTCCACTTT.

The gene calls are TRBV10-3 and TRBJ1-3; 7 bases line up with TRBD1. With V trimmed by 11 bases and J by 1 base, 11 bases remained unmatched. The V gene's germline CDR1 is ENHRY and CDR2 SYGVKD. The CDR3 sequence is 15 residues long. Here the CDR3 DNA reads TGTGCCGCCCAAGCAGGGGGAAGGTCTGGAAACACCATATATTTT. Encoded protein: CAAQAGGRSGNTIYF.

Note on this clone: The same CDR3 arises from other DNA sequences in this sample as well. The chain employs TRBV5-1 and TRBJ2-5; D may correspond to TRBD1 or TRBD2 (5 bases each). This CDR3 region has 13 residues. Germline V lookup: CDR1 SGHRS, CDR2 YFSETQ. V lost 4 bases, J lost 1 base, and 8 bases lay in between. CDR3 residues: CASSRGPQETQYF. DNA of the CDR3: TGCGCCAGCAGCCGGGGACCCCAAGAGACCCAGTACTTC.

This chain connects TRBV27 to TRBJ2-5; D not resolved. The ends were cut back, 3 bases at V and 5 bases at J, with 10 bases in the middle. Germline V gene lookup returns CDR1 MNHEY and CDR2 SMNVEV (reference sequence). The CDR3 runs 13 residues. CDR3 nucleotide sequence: TGTGCCAGCAGTTTTAGGCGTAGGGAGACCCAGTACTTC. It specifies CASSFRRRETQYF.

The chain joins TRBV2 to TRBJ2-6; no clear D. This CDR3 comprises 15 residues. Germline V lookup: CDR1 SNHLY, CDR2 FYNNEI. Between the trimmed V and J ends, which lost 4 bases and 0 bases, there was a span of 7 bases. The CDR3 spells CASSAELSGANVLTF. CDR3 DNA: TGTGCCAGCAGTGCGGAGCTCTCTGGGGCCAACGTCCTGACTTTC.

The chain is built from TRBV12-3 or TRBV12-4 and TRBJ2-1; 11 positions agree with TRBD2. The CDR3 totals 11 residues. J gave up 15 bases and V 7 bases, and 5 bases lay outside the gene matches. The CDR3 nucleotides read TGTGCCAGCAAAACTAGCGGGAGTACGTTCTTC. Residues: CASKTSGSTFF.

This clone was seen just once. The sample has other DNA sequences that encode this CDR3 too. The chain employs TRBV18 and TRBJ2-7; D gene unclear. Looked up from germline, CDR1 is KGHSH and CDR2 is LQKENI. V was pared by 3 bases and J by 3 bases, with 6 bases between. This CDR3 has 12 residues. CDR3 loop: CASSPSSYEQYF. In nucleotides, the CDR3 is TGTGCCAGCTCACCCTCCAGCTACGAGCAGTACTTC. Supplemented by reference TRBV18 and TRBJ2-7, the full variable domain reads NAGVMQNPRHLVRRRGQEARLRCSPMKGHSHVYWYRQLPEEGLKFMVYLQKENIIDESGMPKERFSAEFPKEGPSILRIQQVVRGDSAAYFCASSPSSYEQYFGPGTRLTVT.

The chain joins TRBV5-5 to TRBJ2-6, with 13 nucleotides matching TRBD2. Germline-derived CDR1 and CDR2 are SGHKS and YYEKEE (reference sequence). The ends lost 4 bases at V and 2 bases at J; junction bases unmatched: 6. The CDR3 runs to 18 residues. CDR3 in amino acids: CASSLSGTSGTGANVLTF. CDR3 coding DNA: TGTGCCAGCAGCCTATCCGGGACTAGCGGGACTGGGGCCAACGTCCTGACTTTC.

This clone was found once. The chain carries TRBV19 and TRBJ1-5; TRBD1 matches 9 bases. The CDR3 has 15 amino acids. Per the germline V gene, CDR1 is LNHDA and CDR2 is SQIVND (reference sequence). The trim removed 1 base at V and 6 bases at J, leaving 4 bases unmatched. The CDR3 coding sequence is TGTGCCAGTAGTATAGTGGGACAGGGTTCTCAGCCCCAGCATTTT. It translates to CASSIVGQGSQPQHF.

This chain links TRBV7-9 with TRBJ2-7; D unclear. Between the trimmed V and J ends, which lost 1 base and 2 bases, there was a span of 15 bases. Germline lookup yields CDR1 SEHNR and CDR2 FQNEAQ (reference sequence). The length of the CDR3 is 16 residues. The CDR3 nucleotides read TGTGCCAGCAGCTTAGATAACGAAACAATTACCTACGAGCAGTACTTC. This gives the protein CASSLDNETITYEQYF.

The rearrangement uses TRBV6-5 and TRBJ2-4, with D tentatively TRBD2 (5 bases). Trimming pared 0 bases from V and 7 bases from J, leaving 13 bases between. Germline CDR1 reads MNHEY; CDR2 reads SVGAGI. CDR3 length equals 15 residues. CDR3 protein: CASSYSTGSGNIQYF. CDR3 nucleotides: TGTGCCAGCAGTTACTCGACGGGGAGCGGCAACATTCAGTACTTC.

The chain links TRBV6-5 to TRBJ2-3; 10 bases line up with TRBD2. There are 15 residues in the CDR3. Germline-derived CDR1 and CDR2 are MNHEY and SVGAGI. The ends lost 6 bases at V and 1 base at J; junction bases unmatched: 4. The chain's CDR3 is CASRPGTSGTDTQYF. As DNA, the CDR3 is TGTGCCAGCAGGCCCGGGACTAGCGGCACAGATACGCAGTATTTT.

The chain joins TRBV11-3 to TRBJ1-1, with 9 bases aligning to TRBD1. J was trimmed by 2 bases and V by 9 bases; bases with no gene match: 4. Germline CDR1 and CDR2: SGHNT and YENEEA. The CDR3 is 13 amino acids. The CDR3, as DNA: TGTGCCAGTCGGGGACAGGGTAACACTGAAGCTTTCTTT. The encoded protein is CASRGQGNTEAFF.

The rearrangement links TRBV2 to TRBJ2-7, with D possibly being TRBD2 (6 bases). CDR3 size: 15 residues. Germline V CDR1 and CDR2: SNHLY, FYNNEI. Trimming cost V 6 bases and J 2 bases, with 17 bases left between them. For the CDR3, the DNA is TGTGCCAGCAGGTTGACTAGTTACGAGGCCTACGAGCAGTACTTC. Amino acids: CASRLTSYEAYEQYF.

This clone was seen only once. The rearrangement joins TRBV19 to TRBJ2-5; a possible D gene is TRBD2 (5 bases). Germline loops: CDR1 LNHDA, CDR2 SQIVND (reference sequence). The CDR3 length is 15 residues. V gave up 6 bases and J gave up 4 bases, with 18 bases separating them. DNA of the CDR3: TGTGCCAGTAGCCGGGCCCGGGGAACGGCAGAGACCCAGTACTTC. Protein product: CASSRARGTAETQYF.

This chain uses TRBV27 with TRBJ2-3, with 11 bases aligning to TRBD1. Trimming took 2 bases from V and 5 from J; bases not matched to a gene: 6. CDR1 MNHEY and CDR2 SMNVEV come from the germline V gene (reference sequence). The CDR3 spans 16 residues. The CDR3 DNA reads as TGTGCCAGCAGTTTAGTGGGACAGGGGGTTCTAGATACGCAGTATTTT. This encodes CASSLVGQGVLDTQYF.

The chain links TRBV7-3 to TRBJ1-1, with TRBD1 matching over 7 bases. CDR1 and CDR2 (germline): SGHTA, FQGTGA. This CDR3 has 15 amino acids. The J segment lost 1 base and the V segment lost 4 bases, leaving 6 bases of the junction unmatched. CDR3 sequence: CASSSPGQSNTEAFF. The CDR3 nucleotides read TGTGCCAGCAGCTCGCCGGGACAGTCGAACACTGAAGCTTTCTTT.

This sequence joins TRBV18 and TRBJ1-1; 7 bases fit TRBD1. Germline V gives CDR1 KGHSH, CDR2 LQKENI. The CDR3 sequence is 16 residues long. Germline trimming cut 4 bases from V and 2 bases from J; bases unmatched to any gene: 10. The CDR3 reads CASSRRGDRANTEAFF. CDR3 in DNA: TGTGCCAGCTCACGCAGGGGAGACAGGGCAAACACTGAAGCTTTCTTT.

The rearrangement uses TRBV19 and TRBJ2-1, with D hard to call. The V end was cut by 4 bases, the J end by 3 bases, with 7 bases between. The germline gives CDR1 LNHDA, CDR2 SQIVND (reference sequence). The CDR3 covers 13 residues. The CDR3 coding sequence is TGTGCCAGTAGTACGCTAATCTACAATGAGCAGTTCTTC. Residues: CASSTLIYNEQFF. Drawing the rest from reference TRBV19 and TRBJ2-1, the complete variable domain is DGGITQSPKYLFRKEGQNVTLSCEQNLNHDAMYWYRQDPGQGLRLIYYSQIVNDFQKGDIAEGYSVSREKKESFPLTVTSAQKNPTAFYLCASSTLIYNEQFFGPGTRLTVL.